The source of this T cell receptor beta chain is a study of T cells after yellow fever vaccination. This clonotype was counted a single time. Its ends do not fully match the called genes, so a read error is possible. CDR3 length equals 11 residues. CDR1 is DFQATT and CDR2 is SNEGSKA in the germline V gene (reference sequence). MiXCR, run by TCRdb on the 5' RACE reads, gives a single entry per CDR3 protein. The table has 510,000 or so distinct CDR3 sequences, approximately 21% seen once. Sequences were derived from PBMCs, sampled 15 days after the yellow fever booster vaccination. This sequence joins TRBV20-1 and TRBJ2-7; 10 nucleotides line up with TRBD2. The sequence was collected from a man in his thirties or forties who received the YFV17D yellow fever vaccine. The CDR3 spells CSPSGSYEQYF. The CDR3 DNA sequence: TGCAGTCCTAGCGGGAGCTACGAGCAGTACTTC.